A selection of T cell receptor beta chains follows, all from one sample in a study of cytomegalovirus exposure and HLA in healthy donors. Assay used: immunoSEQ multiplex PCR; TCRdb lists only in-frame clones, some missing. The data show some 110,000 clones, 9.5% seen once. What was sequenced was PBMCs. Every receptor here comes from a man aged 25-45 years in good health and CMV-seronegative. Both conserved end residues are part of each CDR3. Expanded clones get a size class; other rows say once, few or many, or leave the size out.

clone size	V gene	J gene	CDR3 protein
few	TRBV2	TRBJ1-6	CASSRQGALSPLHF
few	TRBV19	TRBJ2-3	CASSIGERAGTQYF
NA	TRBV5-1	TRBJ2-1	CASSWTSGRGGEQFF
few	TRBV13	TRBJ2-3	CASSFTGEKADTQYF
few	TRBV7-2	TRBJ2-7	CASSLAGNPYEQYF
once	TRBV19	TRBJ2-7	CASSIAGGLAGVFYEQYF
NA	TRBV2	TRBJ1-3	CASSHFDRGGNTIYF
NA	TRBV28	TRBJ1-1	CASSFPDRLGRRAEAFF
NA	TRBV7-2	TRBJ1-2	CASSLLRTGGHYGYTF
NA	TRBV14	TRBJ2-2	CASRELAIGELFF
NA	TRBV25-1	TRBJ1-4	CASSVHRGLNEKLFF
few	TRBV2	TRBJ2-1	CASRLAGGSSYNEQFF
few	TRBV7-7	TRBJ2-1	CASSLGTSGGYREQFF
few	TRBV2	TRBJ2-7	CASEAEPYEQYF
few	TRBV12-5	TRBJ1-1	CASGLGHGQQNTEAFF
few	TRBV27	TRBJ2-5	CASSPSGRRTQYF
NA	TRBV27	TRBJ2-3	CASSFRDRASTDTQYF
NA	TRBV7-2	TRBJ2-5	CASSFSGIRGGETQYF
NA	TRBV2	TRBJ1-5	CASSEGLNQPQHF
few	TRBV5-5	TRBJ1-1	CASSLTGATEAFF
few	TRBV11-2	TRBJ1-2	CASSLIGSLNYGYTF
NA	TRBV13	TRBJ1-2	CASSAHGGGYGYTF
NA	TRBV19	TRBJ1-3	CASSGQGTGNTIYF
few	TRBV2	TRBJ2-5	CASKGTSGWTQYF
NA	TRBV4-1	TRBJ2-7	CASSQEMPGSEQYF
NA	TRBV9	TRBJ1-2	CASSVDGGSVSGYTF
few	TRBV11-3	TRBJ2-1	CASSLDREQFF
NA	TRBV19	TRBJ2-1	CASNRANEQFF
few	TRBV19	TRBJ1-5	CASDRGRDTNQPQHF
few	TRBV5-1	TRBJ1-4	CASSAGSGSNEKLFF
NA	TRBV4-1	TRBJ2-1	CASGRTSGYNEQFF
NA	TRBV28	TRBJ2-6	CASTPRGFSGANVLTF
few	TRBV19	TRBJ2-1	CASSRTSGNSYNEQFF
NA	TRBV25-1	TRBJ2-2	CASSERGAPNTGELFF
few	TRBV7-2	TRBJ1-2	CASSWTGTGGYTF
once	TRBV19	TRBJ2-7	CASSTSGKGYYEQYF
NA	TRBV28	TRBJ1-5	CASRPASGTGNQPQHF
NA	TRBV29-1	TRBJ2-5	CSGVSPGETQYF
NA	TRBV19	TRBJ2-7	CASSIGASYEQYF
few	TRBV19	TRBJ2-1	CASSLQGINEQFF